Included here is one T cell receptor beta chain sequence, with context. V lost 6 bases, J lost 14 bases, and 16 bases stayed unmatched. Germline CDR1 is WNHNN and CDR2 is SYGVQD (reference sequence). The CDR3 consists of 14 residues. Participants were aged 18 to 89 years, lived in some 23 US areas, and enrolled virtually. Allocation to cohorts depended on clinical history reported by the participants. Symptom resolution, clearance, or two negative PCRs marked donors in Cohort 3 as recovered. This entry belongs to a study of blood T cell repertoires in COVID-19. The wider study: Sources were T cells, B-cell-depleted T cells, or PBMCs; the material itself was cDNA or gDNA.

Sequenced by immunoSEQ multiplex PCR; TCRdb stores in-frame clones only, minus some. The sample lists 450,000 or so clones, 90% seen once, with about 0.6% in the top ten. The receptor's source is a man younger than 35 who had recovered from COVID-19. Sequenced sample: PBMCs or T cells enriched from blood (not recorded which). This sequence joins TRBV10-1 and TRBJ1-1; TRBD1 matches at 9 bases. CDR3 in DNA: TGCGCCAGCAGAGTATCTCCGGGACAGGGTCCCGCGTTCTTT. This gives the protein CASRVSPGQGPAFF.